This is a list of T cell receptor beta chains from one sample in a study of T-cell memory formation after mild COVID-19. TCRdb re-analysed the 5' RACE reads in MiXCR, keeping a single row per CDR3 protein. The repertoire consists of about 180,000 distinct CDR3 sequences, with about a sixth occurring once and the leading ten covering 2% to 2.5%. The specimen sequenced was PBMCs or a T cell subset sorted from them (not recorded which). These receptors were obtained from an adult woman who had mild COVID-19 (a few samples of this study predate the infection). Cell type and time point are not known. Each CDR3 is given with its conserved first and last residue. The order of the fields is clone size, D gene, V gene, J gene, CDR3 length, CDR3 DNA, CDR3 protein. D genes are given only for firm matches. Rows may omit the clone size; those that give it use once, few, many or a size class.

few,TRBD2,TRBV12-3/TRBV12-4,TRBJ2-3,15,TGTGCCAGCAGGGGACTAGCGGGGGGTAGTGATACGCAGTATTTT,CASRGLAGGSDTQYF
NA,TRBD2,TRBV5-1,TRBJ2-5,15,TGCGCCAGCAGCGGGGTGACTAGCGCCATGAAGACCCAGTACTTC,CASSGVTSAMKTQYF
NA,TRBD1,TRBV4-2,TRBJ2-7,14,TGTGCCAGCAGCCAACCGGGACAGGGGTACGAGCAGTACTTC,CASSQPGQGYEQYF
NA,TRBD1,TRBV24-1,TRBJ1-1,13,TGTGCCACCTCGACAGGGGGTGGAACTGAAGCTTTCTTT,CATSTGGGTEAFF
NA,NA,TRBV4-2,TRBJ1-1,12,TGTGCCAGCAGCCGAGGACTCACTGAAGCTTTCTTT,CASSRGLTEAFF
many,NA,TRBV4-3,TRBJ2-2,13,TGCGCCAGCAGCCAAGGAAGGTCCGGGGAGCTGTTTTTT,CASSQGRSGELFF
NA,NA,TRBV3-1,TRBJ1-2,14,TGTGCCAGCAGCCAAGATTCGGCAGTCTATGGCTACACCTTC,CASSQDSAVYGYTF
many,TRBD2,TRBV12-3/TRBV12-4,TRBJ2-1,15,TGTGCCAGCAGCCCCGGGACTAGCAGTTACAATGAGCAGTTCTTC,CASSPGTSSYNEQFF
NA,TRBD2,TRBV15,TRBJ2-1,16,TGTGCCACCAGCAGGGAGCTAGCGGGAGTCAACAATGAGCAGTTCTTC,CATSRELAGVNNEQFF
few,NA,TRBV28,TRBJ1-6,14,TGTGCCAGCAGCGAACAGGGCCGGGCTTCACCCCTCCACTTT,CASSEQGRASPLHF
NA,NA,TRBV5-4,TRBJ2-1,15,TGTGCCAGCAGCCCTACCGGGCGTTATACGGATGAGCAGTTCTTC,CASSPTGRYTDEQFF
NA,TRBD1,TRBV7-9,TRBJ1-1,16,TGTGCCAGCAGCTCCCGGACAGGGGTGGGGAGCACTGAAGCTTTCTTT,CASSSRTGVGSTEAFF
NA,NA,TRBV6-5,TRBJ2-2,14,TGTGCCAGCAGTTACTCGTACGTCACCGGGGAGCTGTTTTTT,CASSYSYVTGELFF
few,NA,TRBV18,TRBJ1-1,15,TGTGCCAGCTCACCACCGATAGGGGGGAACACTGAAGCTTTCTTT,CASSPPIGGNTEAFF
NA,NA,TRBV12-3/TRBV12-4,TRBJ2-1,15,TGTGCCAGCAGTCAAACAGAGAGGGGGAGTAATGAGCAGTTCTTC,CASSQTERGSNEQFF